One sample yielded the 28 T cell receptor beta chains listed below, sequenced in a study of blood T cells in healthy people across ages. A J-beta primer mix and a sample-barcoded 5' primer were used in a second PCR of about 7 to 12 cycles. From the 5' RACE reads, TCRdb called clonotypes with MiXCR, one entry per CDR3 protein. The sample lists more than 1.4 million distinct CDR3 sequences; 42% were seen once. The sample taken for sequencing was blood. The receptors were gathered from a woman between 18 and 30 years old in good health.

The chain combines TRBV15 with TRBJ2-2; TRBD1 or TRBD2 may be the D gene (5 bases each). In germline, CDR1 is LNHNV, CDR2 YYDKDF (reference sequence). Trimming stripped 4 bases from V and 4 bases from J, with 25 bases between. CDR3 length: 19 amino acids. The CDR3 reads CATSITRKQASLGTGELFF. In DNA, the CDR3 is TGTGCCACCAGCATTACTAGAAAACAGGCCTCCCTCGGCACCGGGGAGCTGTTTTTT.

V gene TRBV6-1 combines with J gene TRBJ1-2, with TRBD1 identical over 7 bases. V was pared by 10 bases and J by 1 base, with 3 bases of the junction left unmatched. Germline CDR1 is MNHNS and CDR2 is SASEGT. The CDR3 contains 12 residues. The CDR3 nucleotides read TGTGCCACCCAGGGGGATAACTATGGCTACACCTTC. Protein product: CATQGDNYGYTF.

Concerning this clonotype: Mismatch with germline at one junction end may stem from a read error. The chain carries TRBV4-1 and TRBJ2-1, with no clear D. The CDR3 loop spans 12 amino acids. CDR1 is MGHRA and CDR2 is YSYEKL in the germline V gene. Written as DNA, the CDR3 is TGCGCCAGCAGCCAAGGTAACAATGAGCAGGTCTTC. Translated: CASSQGNNEQVF.

This clonotype was detected a few times. This sequence joins TRBV10-3 and TRBJ2-7; TRBD1 agrees at 9 bases. The junction had 0 bases not matched to a gene; V was cut back by 0 bases and J by 0 bases. The CDR3 is made up of 15 amino acids. Germline values: CDR1 ENHRY, CDR2 SYGVKD. The CDR3 region is CAISESTGGSYEQYF. DNA for the CDR3: TGTGCCATCAGTGAGTCGACAGGGGGCTCCTACGAGCAGTACTTC.

The rearrangement joins TRBV3-1 to TRBJ2-4; maybe TRBD1 (6 bases). Germline V gene sequence: CDR1 LGHDT, CDR2 YNNKEL (reference sequence). This CDR3 is 15 amino acids long. V lost 4 bases and J lost 2, with 12 bases in between. The CDR3 loop is CASSRMTGTKNIQYF. CDR3 DNA sequence: TGTGCCAGCAGCCGAATGACAGGAACCAAAAACATTCAGTACTTC.

Concerning this clonotype: A much larger clone differs by one base, so this may be a read error. The rearrangement uses TRBV20-1 and TRBJ2-1; tentatively, D is TRBD1 or TRBD2 (6 bases each). This CDR3 contains 15 residues. Germline V gene lookup returns CDR1 DFQATT and CDR2 SNEGSKA (reference sequence). V was pared by 5 bases and J by 4 bases, with 18 bases between. For the CDR3, the DNA is TGCAGTGCTCTGGAGGGGGAGGCGAGTTACAATGAGCAGTTCTTC. Translation gives CSALEGEASYNEQFF.

This sequence joins TRBV7-2 and TRBJ2-7, with D perhaps being TRBD1 or TRBD2 (5 bases each). CDR1 is SGHTA, CDR2 FQGNSA, per germline. This CDR3 is built from 14 residues. V was shortened by 2 bases and J by 2 bases, with 10 bases between the two germline ends. The CDR3 DNA reads TGTGCCAGCAGCTTATTCGAGGGACCCTACGAGCAGTACTTC. This gives the protein CASSLFEGPYEQYF. Variable domain in full (rest from reference TRBV7-2 and TRBJ2-7): GAGVSQSPSNKVTEKGKDVELRCDPISGHTALYWYRQSLGQGLEFLIYFQGNSAPDKSGLPSDRFSAERTGGSVSTLTIQRTQQEDSAVYLCASSLFEGPYEQYFGPGTRLTVT.

This clonotype occurred a few times. The CDR3 sequence: CASSPLRTEQETQYF. In DNA form, the CDR3 reads TGTGCCAGCTCACCTTTAAGGACCGAGCAAGAGACCCAGTACTTC. This chain joins TRBV18 and TRBJ2-5; no firm D call. Germline V gene data show CDR1 as KGHSH and CDR2 as LQKENI. V dropped 3 bases and J dropped 2 bases, with 13 bases sitting between them. The CDR3 has 15 amino acids.

V is TRBV12-3 or TRBV12-4 and J is TRBJ1-2; tentative D call: TRBD1 (5 bases). There are 14 residues in the CDR3. V lost 5 bases, J lost 5 bases, and 15 bases lay in between. The CDR3 DNA reads TGTGCCAGCAGTCCTCAAGGGGTAGGGTATGGCTACACCTTC. Translating it yields CASSPQGVGYGYTF.

This clonotype was recorded a few times. The CDR3 DNA is TGCAGCGTTGAGCTAGCGGGAGGAGATACCGGGGAGCTGTTTTTT. Translated, it gives CSVELAGGDTGELFF. The chain combines TRBV29-1 with TRBJ2-2, with TRBD2 identical over 11 bases. The CDR3 has 15 residues. CDR1 and CDR2 from the germline V gene are SQVTM and ANQGSEA. V lost 3 bases to trimming and J lost 5 bases; unmatched junction nucleotides: 5.

The rearrangement uses TRBV24-1 and TRBJ1-2; no clear D. The germline V gene has CDR1 KGHDR and CDR2 SFDVKD. Trimming removed 12 bases from V and 5 bases from J, with 15 bases in between. There are 12 residues in the CDR3. The CDR3 nucleotides are TGTGCCGGGAGGGAGTATTCATATGGCTACACCTTC. Translating it yields CAGREYSYGYTF.

V usage is TRBV4-2 and J usage is TRBJ2-7; TRBD2 matches at 7 bases. Unmatched junction bases numbered 11, after V lost 1 base and J lost 2 bases. The germline V gene encodes CDR1 LGHNA and CDR2 YNFKEQ. The CDR3 totals 17 residues. The DNA of the CDR3 is TGTGCCAGCAGCCAAGTAGTAAGCGGGGACCACCCCTACGAGCAGTACTTC. Translation: CASSQVVSGDHPYEQYF.

The chain uses TRBV1 and TRBJ2-1; the table's D call, TRBD2, has no DNA check behind it. TRBV1 is tagged as a pseudogene. The CDR3 consists of 14 residues. CDR3 amino acids: CTSSPGLAGDPQFF. The CDR3 region has the DNA TGCACCAGCAGCCCCGGACTAGCGGGAGATCCGCAGTTCTTC.

This clonotype was seen more than once but under ten times. This chain connects TRBV2 to TRBJ2-5, with TRBD2 matching over 14 bases. From germline, CDR1 is SNHLY and CDR2 FYNNEI. The CDR3 contains 14 residues. Trimming took 6 bases from V and 4 from J; bases not matched to a gene: 1. In DNA, the CDR3 is TGTGCCAGCAGGGGACTAGCGGGAGTAGAGACCCAGTACTTC. It yields the protein CASRGLAGVETQYF.

This chain's CDR3 is CASSLDRGGSSGGYTF. DNA for the CDR3: TGTGCCAGCAGTTTGGACAGGGGCGGGTCCTCTGGTGGCTACACCTTC. This sequence joins TRBV27 and TRBJ1-2, with 9 bases lining up with TRBD1. Germline CDR1 MNHEY, CDR2 SMNVEV (reference sequence). The CDR3 length is 16 residues. The V and J ends lost 3 bases and 7 bases, in that order; junction bases with no gene match: 12.

The chain combines TRBV20-1 with TRBJ2-1; TRBD2 matches 10 bases. V shed 5 bases, J shed 10 bases, and the junction held 11 bases outside the gene matches. The CDR3 consists of 14 residues. Per germline, CDR1 DFQATT and CDR2 SNEGSKA (reference sequence). The CDR3 sequence: CSADSSGGQSEQFF. The CDR3 DNA reads TGCAGTGCTGATTCTAGCGGGGGCCAGTCGGAGCAGTTCTTC.

The V call is TRBV6-2 or TRBV6-3, the J call TRBJ2-3, with 8 bases matching TRBD2. The germline V gene has CDR1 MNHEY and CDR2 SVGEGT. Unmatched junction bases numbered 19, after V lost 6 bases and J lost 8 bases. The CDR3 has 17 residues. The CDR3 DNA is TGTGCCAGCAGACTAAAAAGAGGGACTAGGTATAAGGTTACGCAGTATTTT. Amino acids: CASRLKRGTRYKVTQYF.

The V gene is TRBV29-1, the J gene TRBJ2-5, with a tentative D call TRBD1 (5 bases). CDR3 length: 15 amino acids. CDR1 is SQVTM and CDR2 is ANQGSEA in the germline V gene. Trimming stripped 4 bases from V and 5 bases from J, with 20 bases between. CDR3 amino acids: CSVGNLGQGGETQYF. As DNA, the CDR3 is TGCAGCGTTGGTAATCTTGGTCAGGGCGGCGAGACCCAGTACTTC.

This sequence joins TRBV27 and TRBJ2-7, with TRBD1 as a possible D gene (6 bases). CDR1 MNHEY and CDR2 SMNVEV come from the germline V gene (reference sequence). V lost 3 bases and J lost 6, with 15 bases in between. This CDR3 contains 14 residues. The CDR3 reads CASSFVRGKGEQYF. The CDR3 nucleotides read TGTGCCAGCAGTTTTGTCAGGGGCAAGGGCGAGCAGTACTTC.

This clonotype was observed a few times. The V and J genes are TRBV27 and TRBJ2-5; 8 bases line up with TRBD1. Matching the DNA end better, TRBJ2-7 makes the J call doubtful. This CDR3 is 13 amino acids long. Germline V gene lookup returns CDR1 MNHEY and CDR2 SMNVEV (reference sequence). For the CDR3, the DNA is TGTGCCAGCAGTCCCCGGACAGGGCACGAGCAGTACTTC. It yields the protein CASSPRTGHEQYF.

This clonotype was counted only a few times. The chain joins TRBV18 to TRBJ2-3; D may be TRBD1 or TRBD2 (5 bases each). Trimming shortened V by 5 bases and J by 8 bases, and 20 bases separated the two germline ends. The CDR3 totals 15 residues. Germline V CDR1 and CDR2: KGHSH, LQKENI. This CDR3 is CASSSRDGLVATQYF. CDR3 in DNA: TGTGCCAGCTCATCCCGGGACGGTCTTGTTGCTACGCAGTATTTT.

This clonotype has only a few counts. The J gene is TRBJ2-7, the V gene TRBV19; D unresolved. The CDR3 sequence is 12 residues long. Trimming stripped 2 bases from V and 3 bases from J, with 5 bases between. The germline V gene has CDR1 LNHDA and CDR2 SQIVND (reference sequence). In DNA form, the CDR3 reads TGTGCCAGTAGTATAAATCGCTACGAGCAGTACTTC. It specifies CASSINRYEQYF.

The chain uses TRBV12-3 or TRBV12-4 and TRBJ2-7; 9 bases align to TRBD1. CDR3 size: 16 residues. V shed 2 bases and J 3 bases; nucleotides not matched to a gene: 8. CDR3 region: CASSLFFGTGNYEQYF. In DNA, the CDR3 is TGTGCCAGCAGTTTATTTTTTGGGACAGGGAACTACGAGCAGTACTTC.

The CDR3 coding sequence is TGTGCCAGCAGTTTGGGACAGGCCGGGACCGAGTTGTACTTC. Protein sequence: CASSLGQAGTELYF. This chain links TRBV28 with TRBJ2-7, with 8 bases aligning to TRBD1. V gave up 3 bases and J gave up 12 bases; unmatched junction bases: 13. There are 14 residues in the CDR3. Looked up from germline, CDR1 is MDHEN and CDR2 is SYDVKM. The variable domain in full, completed from reference TRBV28 and TRBJ2-7, reads DVKVTQSSRYLVKRTGEKVFLECVQDMDHENMFWYRQDPGLGLRLIYFSYDVKMKEKGDIPEGYSVSREKKERFSLILESASTNQTSMYLCASSLGQAGTELYFGPGTRLTVT.

This clonotype was recorded many times. The chain links TRBV10-3 to TRBJ2-1; 13 bases fit TRBD2. Germline lookup yields CDR1 ENHRY and CDR2 SYGVKD. The CDR3 spans 13 residues. The J segment lost 8 bases and the V segment lost 8 bases, leaving 3 bases of the junction unmatched. CDR3 region: CAIGTSGIYEQFF. CDR3 in DNA: TGTGCCATCGGGACTAGCGGGATCTATGAGCAGTTCTTC.

This chain uses TRBV12-3 or TRBV12-4 with TRBJ1-6; D unresolved. Trimming took 3 bases from V and 0 from J, leaving 3 bases between them. The CDR3 sequence is 14 residues long. CDR3 sequence reads: CASSFASYNSPLHF. For the CDR3, the DNA is TGTGCCAGCAGTTTTGCCTCCTATAATTCACCCCTCCACTTT.

This clonotype was counted only a few times. V is TRBV10-3 and J is TRBJ2-7; TRBD2 matches 11 bases. Trimming at V came to 0 bases and at J to 2 bases, leaving 6 bases not matched to a gene. The CDR3 loop spans 17 amino acids. Germline V gives CDR1 ENHRY, CDR2 SYGVKD. CDR3 amino acids: CAISESIGTSGTYEQYF. CDR3 DNA: TGTGCCATCAGTGAGTCGATAGGGACTAGCGGAACCTACGAGCAGTACTTC.

This clonotype was observed a handful of times. The chain joins TRBV11-1 to TRBJ2-1, with 10 bases identical to TRBD2. CDR3 length: 19 residues. V dropped 0 bases and J dropped 6; count of bases not matched to a gene: 14. The germline gives CDR1 SGHAT, CDR2 FQDESV (reference sequence). The CDR3 region has the DNA TGTGCCAGCAGCTTAGCTACTACCCTGAGCGGGGGGGTACTCAATGAGCAGTTCTTC. It yields the protein CASSLATTLSGGVLNEQFF.